This TCR beta chain was found in a study of blood T cell repertoires in COVID-19. Data came from immunoSEQ multiplex PCR; TCRdb stores just in-frame clones and leaves some out. The table shows hundreds of thousands of clones, with 70% to 90% occurring only once. This clonotype was sampled from a young woman with active or convalescent COVID-19. The sample taken for sequencing was peripheral blood.

CDR3 DNA: TGTGCCAGCAGCTTACTCCAAGGACAGGGGGCCCATGGCTACACCTTC. Amino acids: CASSLLQGQGAHGYTF. V usage is TRBV7-2 and J usage is TRBJ1-2, with TRBD1 matching over 11 bases. Germline CDR1 and CDR2: SGHTA and FQGNSA. V was clipped by 2 bases and J by 6 bases; unmatched bases: 8. The CDR3 consists of 16 residues.